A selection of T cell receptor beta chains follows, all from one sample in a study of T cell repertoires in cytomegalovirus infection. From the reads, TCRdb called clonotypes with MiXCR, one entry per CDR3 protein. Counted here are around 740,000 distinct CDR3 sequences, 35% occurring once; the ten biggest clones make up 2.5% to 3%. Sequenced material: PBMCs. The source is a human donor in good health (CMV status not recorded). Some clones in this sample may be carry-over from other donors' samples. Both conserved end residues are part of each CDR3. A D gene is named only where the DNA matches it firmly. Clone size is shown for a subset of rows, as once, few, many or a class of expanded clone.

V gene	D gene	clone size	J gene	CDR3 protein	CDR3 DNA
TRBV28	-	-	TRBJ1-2	CASSFPLGANYGYTF	TGTGCCAGCAGTTTCCCGCTAGGAGCTAACTATGGCTACACCTTC
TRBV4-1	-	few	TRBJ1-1	CASSQARAMNTEAFF	TGCGCCAGCAGCCAAGCCAGGGCCATGAACACTGAAGCTTTCTTT
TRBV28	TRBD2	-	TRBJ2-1	CASRLGSGVEVNEQFF	TGTGCCAGCAGGCTGGGTAGCGGGGTTGAAGTCAATGAGCAGTTCTTC
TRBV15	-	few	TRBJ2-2	CATSRETTANTGELFF	TGTGCCACCAGCAGAGAGACAACAGCGAACACCGGGGAGCTGTTTTTT
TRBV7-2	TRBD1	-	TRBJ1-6	CASTLGGTGPYNSPLHF	TGTGCCAGCACACTAGGTGGGACAGGTCCTTATAATTCACCCCTCCACTTT
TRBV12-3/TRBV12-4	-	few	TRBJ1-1	CASSMDTQNTEAFF	TGTGCCAGCAGTATGGACACCCAGAACACTGAAGCTTTCTTT
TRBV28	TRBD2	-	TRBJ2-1	CASSTPSGRINEQFF	TGTGCCAGCAGTACGCCTAGCGGGAGAATTAATGAGCAGTTCTTC
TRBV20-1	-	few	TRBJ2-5	CSARPFRRPETQYF	TGCAGTGCTAGACCATTTCGTAGACCAGAGACCCAGTACTTC
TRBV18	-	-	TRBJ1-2	CASSPTPFVTNYGYTF	TGTGCCAGCTCACCAACACCCTTCGTAACTAACTATGGCTACACCTTC
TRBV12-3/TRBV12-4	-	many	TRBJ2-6	CASSSHSGANVLTF	TGTGCCAGCAGCAGCCACTCTGGGGCCAACGTCCTGACTTTC
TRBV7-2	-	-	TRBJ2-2	CASSLARLGELFF	TGTGCCAGCAGCTTAGCCAGACTTGGGGAGCTGTTTTTT
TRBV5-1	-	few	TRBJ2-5	CASSVSETQYF	TGCGCCAGCAGCGTTTCGGAGACCCAGTACTTC
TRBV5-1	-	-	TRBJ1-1	CASSLLRGAEAFF	TGCGCCAGCAGCTTGCTACGGGGTGCTGAAGCTTTCTTT
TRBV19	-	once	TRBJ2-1	CASNVGVYNEQFF	TGTGCCAGTAACGTCGGGGTCTACAATGAGCAGTTCTTC
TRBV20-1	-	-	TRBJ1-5	CSARGNSRIVQPQHF	TGCAGTGCTAGAGGGAACAGCCGGATTGTCCAGCCCCAGCATTTT
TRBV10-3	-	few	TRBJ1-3	CAISESGSGNTIYF	TGTGCCATCAGTGAGTCGGGCTCTGGAAACACCATATATTTT
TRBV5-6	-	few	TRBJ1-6	CASSSRGSYNSPLHF	TGTGCCAGCAGTTCCCGGGGATCCTATAATTCACCCCTCCACTTT
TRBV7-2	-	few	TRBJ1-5	CASTPMAGVNQPQHF	TGTGCCAGCACCCCCATGGCGGGTGTCAATCAGCCCCAGCATTTT
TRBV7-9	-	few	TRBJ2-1	CASSLLGLAASSYNEQFF	TGTGCCAGCAGCTTACTTGGGCTGGCTGCTAGCTCCTACAATGAGCAGTTCTTC
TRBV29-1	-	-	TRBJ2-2	CSGDREGHRELFF	TGCAGCGGCGACAGGGAGGGACACCGGGAGCTGTTTTTT
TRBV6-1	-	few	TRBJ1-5	CASSPTPGGNQPQHF	TGTGCCAGCAGTCCAACCCCCGGGGGCAATCAGCCCCAGCATTTT
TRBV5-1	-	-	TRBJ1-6	CASSLVGFGSPLHF	TGCGCCAGCAGCTTGGTTGGGTTTGGTTCACCCCTCCACTTT
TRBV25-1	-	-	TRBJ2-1	CASTPPGTALSRHEQFF	TGTGCCAGCACCCCACCGGGGACCGCCCTATCGAGGCATGAGCAGTTCTTC
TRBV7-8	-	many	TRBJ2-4	CASSSRLAKNIQYF	TGTGCCAGCAGCTCCCGGTTAGCCAAAAACATTCAGTACTTC
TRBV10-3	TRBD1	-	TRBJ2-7	CAISEPPGWDRRTYEQYF	TGTGCCATCAGTGAGCCCCCGGGGTGGGACAGGAGAACCTACGAGCAGTACTTC
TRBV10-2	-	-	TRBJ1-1	CASIESGVANTEAFF	TGCGCCAGCATTGAGTCAGGGGTAGCGAACACTGAAGCTTTCTTT
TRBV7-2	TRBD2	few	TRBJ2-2	CASSPRTSGASRELFF	TGTGCCAGCAGCCCTAGGACTAGCGGGGCCTCCAGGGAGCTGTTTTTT
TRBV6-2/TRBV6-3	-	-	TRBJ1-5	CASSWALRGNQPQHF	TGTGCCAGCAGTTGGGCCCTGCGAGGCAATCAGCCCCAGCATTTT
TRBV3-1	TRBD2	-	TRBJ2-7	CASTGTRSLEQYF	TGTGCCAGCACCGGGACTAGGTCCCTCGAGCAGTACTTC
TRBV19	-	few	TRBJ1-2	CASLRFDYGYTF	TGTGCCAGCCTCAGATTCGACTATGGCTACACCTTC
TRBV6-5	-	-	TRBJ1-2	CASTPDTSNYGYTF	TGTGCCAGCACCCCAGACACCTCTAACTATGGCTACACCTTC
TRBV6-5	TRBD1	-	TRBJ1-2	CASSLLGTGVGRTGYTF	TGTGCCAGCAGCCTCTTAGGGACAGGGGTCGGGAGGACTGGCTACACCTTC